This passage covers 27 T cell receptor beta chains from one sample sequenced in a study of cytomegalovirus exposure and HLA in healthy donors. Vbeta (60) and Jbeta (13) primers were used in the PCR. The data were produced by immunoSEQ multiplex PCR, yet TCRdb's version contains in-frame clones alone and is incomplete. Of 170,000 or so clones in the sample, roughly 80% were seen once. Material: PBMCs. The receptors originated from a man aged 45-65 years in good health and CMV-seronegative.

The V gene is TRBV5-1, the J gene TRBJ1-6; D not resolved. Deletions cut 0 bases from V and 7 bases from J, with 14 bases between. Germline lookup yields CDR1 SGHRS and CDR2 YFSETQ. The CDR3 has 16 amino acids. The CDR3 region is CASSLAPGSQNSPLHF. Here the CDR3 DNA reads TGCGCCAGCAGCTTGGCCCCAGGTTCCCAAAATTCACCCCTCCACTTT.

The chain employs TRBV11-2 and TRBJ1-2, with D unclear. CDR3 size: 14 residues. The V end was cut by 4 bases, the J end by 5 bases, with 14 bases between. CDR1 and CDR2 (germline): SGHAT, FQNNGV. The CDR3 coding sequence is TGTGCCAGCAGCTCCTTGGTCGGGAGGTATGGCTACACCTTC. Protein product: CASSSLVGRYGYTF.

V is TRBV9 and J is TRBJ2-1; 10 bases agree with TRBD2. The CDR3 has 15 amino acids. V lost 8 bases to trimming and J lost 4 bases; unmatched junction nucleotides: 9. CDR1 is SGDLS, CDR2 YYNGEE, per germline. CDR3 residues: CASSWASGSYNEQFF. CDR3 DNA sequence: TGTGCCAGTAGTTGGGCTAGCGGGAGTTACAATGAGCAGTTCTTC.

This chain joins TRBV2 and TRBJ2-7; the D is unclear. Germline-derived CDR1 and CDR2 are SNHLY and FYNNEI. The CDR3 has 12 residues. Between the trimmed V and J ends, which lost 7 bases and 2 bases, there was a span of 9 bases. This CDR3 is CASNLAPYEQYF. The CDR3 DNA is TGTGCCAGCAACCTGGCCCCCTACGAGCAGTACTTC.

The CDR3 bases are TGCGCCAGCAGCCAAGATAGGAGCTACCGGCAGTTCTTC. Translated, it gives CASSQDRSYRQFF. The V gene is TRBV4-3, the J gene TRBJ2-1, with no clear D. The CDR3 loop spans 13 amino acids. CDR1 and CDR2 (germline): LGHNA, YSLEER. The V end lost 0 bases, the J end lost 12 bases, and 12 bases lay between the germline ends.

The CDR3, as DNA: TGTGCCAGCAGCCCTCAACGGGGGACTGGGGCCAACGTCCTGACTTTC. Its translation is CASSPQRGTGANVLTF. The chain links TRBV7-2 to TRBJ2-6; a possible D gene is TRBD2 (6 bases). V was pared by 5 bases and J by 2 bases, with 13 bases between. The V gene's germline CDR1 is SGHTA and CDR2 FQGNSA. The CDR3 is 16 amino acids. The complete variable domain, with remaining parts taken from reference TRBV7-2 and TRBJ2-6, reads GAGVSQSPSNKVTEKGKDVELRCDPISGHTALYWYRQSLGQGLEFLIYFQGNSAPDKSGLPSDRFSAERTGGSVSTLTIQRTQQEDSAVYLCASSPQRGTGANVLTFGAGSRLTVL.

The chain joins TRBV7-9 to TRBJ2-3; the D gene is possibly TRBD1 (8 bases). The V and J ends lost 5 bases and 1 base respectively, with 16 bases between them. The CDR3 length is 16 residues. Germline V gene lookup returns CDR1 SEHNR and CDR2 FQNEAQ (reference sequence). The CDR3 DNA follows: TGTGCCAGCAGCCCGAGACAGGGGAGGGGCACAGATACGCAGTATTTT. This encodes CASSPRQGRGTDTQYF.

This chain uses TRBV11-2 with TRBJ2-7; 13 positions agree with TRBD2. This CDR3 is built from 16 residues. Germline CDR1 reads SGHAT; CDR2 reads FQNNGV. The V segment lost 2 bases and the J segment 6 bases; nucleotides outside the gene matches: 7. CDR3 DNA: TGTGCCAGCAGCTTAACGGGACTAGCGGGACGCAGCGAGCAGTACTTC. Translation gives CASSLTGLAGRSEQYF.

The rearrangement uses TRBV28 and TRBJ1-2, with TRBD1 matching 8 bases. This CDR3 is 16 amino acids long. Trimming cost V 3 bases and J 6 bases; bases outside gene matches: 12. The germline gives CDR1 MDHEN, CDR2 SYDVKM. Here the CDR3 DNA reads TGTGCCAGCAGTTTTCGATCAGGGGGCGCAAGGGATGGCTACACCTTC. This codes for CASSFRSGGARDGYTF.

The chain has TRBV12-5 and TRBJ2-1; D call uncertain. The CDR3 spans 17 residues. V was clipped by 0 bases and J by 0 bases, with 12 bases between them. Germline CDR1 LGHNT, CDR2 FRNRAP. Here the CDR3 reads CASGLVVTSSSYNEQFF. Written as DNA, the CDR3 is TGTGCTAGTGGTTTGGTAGTCACCTCGAGCTCCTACAATGAGCAGTTCTTC.

The rearrangement joins TRBV7-7 to TRBJ2-2, with 7 bases fitting TRBD1. Germline assignment: CDR1 SSHAT and CDR2 FNYEAQ (reference sequence). This CDR3 has 16 amino acids. The CDR3 region is CASGTGTALGAGELFF. For the CDR3, the DNA is TGTGCTTCCGGGACCGGGACAGCCCTTGGGGCCGGGGAGCTGTTTTTT.

This clone was seen a handful of times. The chain uses TRBV6-1 and TRBJ2-7, with 7 bases that match TRBD2. V shed 1 base and J 3 bases; nucleotides not matched to a gene: 3. The CDR3 length is 14 residues. CDR1 is MNHNS, CDR2 SASEGT, per germline. The CDR3 protein is CASSEEGLDYEQYF. The CDR3 coding sequence is TGTGCCAGCAGTGAAGAAGGACTAGACTACGAGCAGTACTTC.

As to this clone: Additional DNA sequences in this sample encode the identical CDR3. The rearrangement joins TRBV14 to TRBJ2-3, with 8 bases fitting TRBD2. The junction had 4 bases not matched to a gene; V was cut back by 4 bases and J by 1 base. CDR1 is SGHDN and CDR2 is FVKESK in the germline V gene. This CDR3 region has 15 residues. CDR3 nucleotides: TGTGCCAGCAGCCCCCGGGGGGGAGGCACAGATACGCAGTATTTT. It codes for CASSPRGGGTDTQYF.

V usage is TRBV9 and J usage is TRBJ2-5, with 14 nucleotides matching TRBD2. The CDR3 contains 15 residues. V trimming: 3 bases; J trimming: 4 bases; junction bases outside the gene matches: 2. Germline V gene lookup returns CDR1 SGDLS and CDR2 YYNGEE. This CDR3 reads CASSAGTSGGETQYF. The CDR3 DNA is TGTGCCAGCAGCGCTGGGACTAGCGGGGGAGAGACCCAGTACTTC.

The chain links TRBV9 to TRBJ1-5; D is ambiguous. The length of the CDR3 is 15 residues. Trimming shortened V by 0 bases and J by 3 bases, and 10 bases separated the two germline ends. CDR1 is SGDLS, CDR2 YYNGEE, per germline. CDR3 amino acids: CASSVAPDSNQPQHF. The CDR3 DNA is TGTGCCAGCAGCGTAGCCCCAGACTCCAATCAGCCCCAGCATTTT.

The chain combines TRBV5-5 with TRBJ1-2, with D possibly being TRBD1 (5 bases). CDR3 size: 15 residues. Per the germline V gene, CDR1 is SGHKS and CDR2 is YYEKEE (reference sequence). V was clipped by 0 bases and J by 4 bases, with 13 bases between them. The CDR3 nucleotides read TGTGCCAGCAGCTTGGGGGGGAGGGGCGGCTATGGCTACACCTTC. Its translation is CASSLGGRGGYGYTF.

A few counts support this clone. The CDR3 loop is CASSQAAGTANEKLFF. CDR3 DNA: TGCGCCAGCAGCCAAGCAGCCGGGACAGCTAATGAAAAACTGTTTTTT. The chain combines TRBV4-3 with TRBJ1-4, with 7 bases matching TRBD1. The CDR3 is 16 amino acids. Germline CDR1 LGHNA, CDR2 YSLEER. V lost 1 base to trimming and J lost 3 bases; unmatched junction nucleotides: 5.

The V and J genes are TRBV7-8 and TRBJ2-5, with D perhaps matching TRBD2 (5 bases). Trimming shortened V by 4 bases and J by 4 bases, and 13 bases separated the two germline ends. CDR1 and CDR2 (germline): SGHVS, FQNEAQ. The CDR3 is made up of 14 amino acids. CDR3 amino acids: CASSYGVRGETQYF. In nucleotides, the CDR3 is TGTGCCAGCAGCTACGGGGTCAGAGGAGAGACCCAGTACTTC.

This chain links TRBV11-2 with TRBJ1-2; TRBD1 matches 7 bases. The CDR3 totals 13 residues. The ends lost 6 bases at V and 3 bases at J; junction bases unmatched: 4. CDR1 and CDR2 (germline): SGHAT, FQNNGV. Written as DNA, the CDR3 is TGTGCCAGCAGAGACACAGGGGACTATGGCTACACCTTC. Amino acid sequence: CASRDTGDYGYTF.

The chain recombines TRBV4-2 with TRBJ2-4, with D unresolved. Trimming removed 0 bases from V and 0 bases from J, with 6 bases in between. Germline CDR1 reads LGHNA; CDR2 reads YNFKEQ. The CDR3 spans 15 residues. The CDR3 loop reads CASSQEYLAKNIQYF. CDR3 bases: TGTGCCAGCAGCCAAGAGTATCTAGCCAAAAACATTCAGTACTTC.

The chain has TRBV5-1 and TRBJ2-5, with 12 bases that match TRBD2. Per the germline V gene, CDR1 is SGHRS and CDR2 is YFSETQ. With V trimmed by 2 bases and J by 2 bases, 4 bases remained unmatched. The length of the CDR3 is 16 residues. The CDR3 coding sequence is TGCGCCAGCAGCTTTGGGACTAGCGGGCCACAAGAGACCCAGTACTTC. Encoded protein: CASSFGTSGPQETQYF.

The chain employs TRBV19 and TRBJ1-1; possible D gene TRBD1, 5 bases. The CDR3 has 13 residues. Germline values: CDR1 LNHDA, CDR2 SQIVND (reference sequence). The V end was cut by 7 bases, the J end by 9 bases, with 18 bases between. This CDR3 is CASIFGRGGKAFF. The CDR3 bases are TGTGCCAGTATCTTTGGGAGGGGCGGTAAAGCTTTCTTT.

The V gene is TRBV4-1, the J gene TRBJ2-1, with 8 bases identical to TRBD2. V shed 5 bases, J shed 8 bases, and the junction held 8 bases outside the gene matches. Germline lookup yields CDR1 MGHRA and CDR2 YSYEKL. The CDR3 covers 14 residues. The CDR3, as DNA: TGCGCCAGCAGCGCCCCGGGACTAGGGTATGAGCAGTTCTTC. It yields the protein CASSAPGLGYEQFF.

The V gene is TRBV19, the J gene TRBJ2-1; D remains ambiguous. The V end was cut by 3 bases, the J end by 8 bases, with 14 bases between. Per germline, CDR1 LNHDA and CDR2 SQIVND (reference sequence). The CDR3 totals 14 residues. The CDR3 DNA follows: TGTGCCAGTAGTATCGGAGCAACGCCCGATGAGCAGTTCTTC. This codes for CASSIGATPDEQFF. Variable domain in full (rest from reference TRBV19 and TRBJ2-1): DGGITQSPKYLFRKEGQNVTLSCEQNLNHDAMYWYRQDPGQGLRLIYYSQIVNDFQKGDIAEGYSVSREKKESFPLTVTSAQKNPTAFYLCASSIGATPDEQFFGPGTRLTVL.

This chain joins TRBV6-1 and TRBJ1-1, with 8 positions matching TRBD1. J gave up 5 bases and V 8 bases, and 10 bases lay outside the gene matches. Germline V lookup: CDR1 MNHNS, CDR2 SASEGT. This CDR3 has 14 amino acids. As DNA, the CDR3 is TGTGCCAGCCCGATCGACAGGGGTCAAACTGAAGCTTTCTTT. Protein sequence: CASPIDRGQTEAFF.

V usage is TRBV7-8 and J usage is TRBJ1-2; D perhaps matches TRBD1 (5 bases). Per germline, CDR1 SGHVS and CDR2 FQNEAQ. V lost 1 base and J lost 8, with 14 bases in between. CDR3 length: 14 residues. The CDR3 is CASSLGPAGIGYTF. CDR3 sequence (DNA): TGTGCCAGCAGCTTAGGACCGGCAGGGATCGGCTACACCTTC.

The V call is TRBV2, the J call TRBJ2-5; the match to TRBD1 covers 9 bases. The CDR3 runs to 15 residues. With V trimmed by 6 bases and J by 4 bases, 9 bases remained unmatched. The germline gives CDR1 SNHLY, CDR2 FYNNEI. The CDR3 protein is CASREGQGVGETQYF. The DNA for the CDR3 is TGTGCCAGCAGGGAGGGACAGGGCGTAGGAGAGACCCAGTACTTC.